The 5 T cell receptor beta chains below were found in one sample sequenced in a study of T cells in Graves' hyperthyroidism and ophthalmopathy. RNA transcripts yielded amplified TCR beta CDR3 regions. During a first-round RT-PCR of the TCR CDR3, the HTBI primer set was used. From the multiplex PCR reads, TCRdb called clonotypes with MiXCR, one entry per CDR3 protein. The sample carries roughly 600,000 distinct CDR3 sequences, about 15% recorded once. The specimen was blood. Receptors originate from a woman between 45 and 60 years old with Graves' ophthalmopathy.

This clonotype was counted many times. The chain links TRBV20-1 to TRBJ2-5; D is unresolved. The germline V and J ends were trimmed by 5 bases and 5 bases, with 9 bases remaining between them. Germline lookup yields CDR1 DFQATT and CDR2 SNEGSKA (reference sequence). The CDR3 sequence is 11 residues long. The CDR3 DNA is TGCAGTGCTCAGAAGGAGGAGACCCAGTACTTC. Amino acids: CSAQKEETQYF.

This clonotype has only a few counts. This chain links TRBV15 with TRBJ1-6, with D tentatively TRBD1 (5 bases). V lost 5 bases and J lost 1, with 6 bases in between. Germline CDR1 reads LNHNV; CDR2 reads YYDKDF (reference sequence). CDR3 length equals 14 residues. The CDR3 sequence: CATSGGSYNSPLHF. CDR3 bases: TGTGCCACCAGCGGGGGTTCCTATAATTCACCCCTCCACTTT.

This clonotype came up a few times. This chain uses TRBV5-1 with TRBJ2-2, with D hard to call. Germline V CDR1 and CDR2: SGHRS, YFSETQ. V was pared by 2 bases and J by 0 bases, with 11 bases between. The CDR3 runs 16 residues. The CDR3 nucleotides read TGCGCCAGCAGCTTAAGGCCGCAGACGAACACCGGGGAGCTGTTTTTT. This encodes CASSLRPQTNTGELFF. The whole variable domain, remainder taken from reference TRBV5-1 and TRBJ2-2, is KAGVTQTPRYLIKTRGQQVTLSCSPISGHRSVSWYQQTPGQGLQFLFEYFSETQRNKGNFPGRFSGRQFSNSRSEMNVSTLELGDSALYLCASSLRPQTNTGELFFGEGSRLTVL.

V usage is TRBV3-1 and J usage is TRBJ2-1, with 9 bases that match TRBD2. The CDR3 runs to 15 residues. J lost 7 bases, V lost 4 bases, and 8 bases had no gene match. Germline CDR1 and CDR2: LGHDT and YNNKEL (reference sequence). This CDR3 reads CASSPYSGSVNEQFF. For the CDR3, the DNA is TGTGCCAGCAGCCCCTATAGCGGGAGTGTTAATGAGCAGTTCTTC.

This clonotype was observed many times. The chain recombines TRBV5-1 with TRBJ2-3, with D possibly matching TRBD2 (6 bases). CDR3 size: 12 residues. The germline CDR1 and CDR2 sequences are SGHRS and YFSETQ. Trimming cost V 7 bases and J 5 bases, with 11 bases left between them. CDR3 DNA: TGCGCCAGCGCCCGACTAGGAGATACGCAGTATTTT. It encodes CASARLGDTQYF.